Listed below are T cell receptor beta chains from one sample, sequenced in a study of T-cell memory formation after mild COVID-19. TCRdb called the 5' RACE reads again in MiXCR, with one record for every CDR3 protein. The top ten clones hold 12% to 15% of a sample with 150,000 or so distinct CDR3 sequences, about 14% of them seen once. Material: PBMCs or a T cell subset sorted from them (not recorded which). All receptors derive from an adult woman who had mild COVID-19 (a few samples of this study predate the infection). Cell type and time point are not known. Both conserved end residues are part of each CDR3. A D gene is named only where the DNA matches it firmly. Only part of the rows carry a size: once, few, many, or a class if the clone is expanded.

D gene,clone size,J gene,V gene,CDR3 protein,CDR3 DNA
-,-,TRBJ2-1,TRBV6-5,CASSYGASASNEQFF,TGTGCCAGCAGTTACGGCGCTTCGGCGTCCAATGAGCAGTTCTTC
-,-,TRBJ2-5,TRBV5-6,CASSFGQIETQYF,TGTGCCAGCAGCTTTGGACAGATAGAGACCCAGTACTTC
-,-,TRBJ2-7,TRBV10-3,CAAGERLFDEQYF,TGTGCCGCAGGGGAACGGCTTTTCGACGAGCAGTACTTC
TRBD2,-,TRBJ2-1,TRBV4-2,CASSHHNRGLAGNEQFF,TGTGCCAGCAGCCACCATAATCGCGGACTAGCTGGGAATGAGCAGTTCTTC
TRBD1,-,TRBJ2-7,TRBV6-6,CASSFVIQDRGDYEQYF,TGTGCCAGCAGTTTCGTAATTCAGGACAGGGGCGACTACGAGCAGTACTTC
-,few,TRBJ2-3,TRBV4-1,CASSQVGGPKVVNTQYF,TGCGCCAGCAGCCAAGTGGGGGGGCCTAAAGTGGTGAATACGCAGTATTTT
-,-,TRBJ2-3,TRBV6-1,CASSEEDSRRHTQYF,TGTGCCAGCAGTGAAGAGGACAGTAGGAGACATACGCAGTATTTT
-,few,TRBJ2-1,TRBV24-1,CATSDPRDRGQIYNEQFF,TGTGCCACCAGTGATCCCCGCGACCGAGGACAGATCTACAATGAGCAGTTCTTC
TRBD1,few,TRBJ1-2,TRBV20-1,CSARDSPGGEGDYGYTF,TGCAGTGCTAGAGATTCCCCAGGGGGTGAAGGTGACTATGGCTACACCTTC
-,-,TRBJ2-3,TRBV4-3,CASSQYLGGRTDTQYF,TGCGCCAGCAGCCAATACCTTGGCGGACGCACAGATACGCAGTATTTT
TRBD2,-,TRBJ2-2,TRBV6-5,CASRSPPGLAGDTGELFF,TGTGCCAGCAGATCGCCTCCGGGACTAGCGGGAGATACCGGGGAGCTGTTTTTT
TRBD1,-,TRBJ2-2,TRBV12-3/TRBV12-4,CASSFPHTGTEHRGPTFTGELFF,TGTGCCAGCAGTTTCCCCCATACCGGGACAGAACACCGTGGTCCCACCTTCACCGGGGAGCTGTTTTTT
-,few,TRBJ2-7,TRBV29-1,CSVGSGYEQYF,TGCAGCGTTGGGTCCGGGTACGAGCAGTACTTC
-,-,TRBJ2-1,TRBV20-1,CSAMGVKEQFF,TGCAGTGCTATGGGGGTAAAGGAGCAGTTCTTC
-,few,TRBJ2-1,TRBV18,CASSPPSQSEQFF,TGTGCCAGCTCACCACCATCCCAGAGTGAGCAGTTCTTC
-,few,TRBJ2-7,TRBV7-6,CASSLGGLGSSYEQYF,TGTGCCAGCAGCTTAGGGGGGCTGGGGTCGTCCTACGAGCAGTACTTC
-,few,TRBJ2-5,TRBV5-1,CASSQTRRRHQETQYF,TGCGCCAGCTCCCAGACCCGCCGTCGGCACCAAGAGACCCAGTACTTC
TRBD2,few,TRBJ2-7,TRBV20-1,CSARLAGLHEQYF,TGCAGTGCTAGACTAGCGGGACTTCACGAGCAGTACTTC
-,few,TRBJ2-7,TRBV29-1,CSVRGFGGTYEQYF,TGCAGCGTCCGAGGTTTTGGGGGGACCTACGAGCAGTACTTC
-,-,TRBJ1-3,TRBV12-3/TRBV12-4,CASSSRTGWGGNTIYF,TGTGCCAGCAGTTCTCGGACTGGGTGGGGAGGAAACACCATATATTTT
-,few,TRBJ2-7,TRBV12-3/TRBV12-4,CASSLWGLGSYEQYF,TGTGCCAGCAGTTTATGGGGGCTTGGTTCCTACGAGCAGTACTTC
-,-,TRBJ2-1,TRBV5-1,CASSLDQAGEQFF,TGCGCCAGCAGCTTGGATCAGGCAGGTGAGCAGTTCTTC
TRBD2,-,TRBJ2-1,TRBV12-3/TRBV12-4,CASSSPWAGESNEQFF,TGTGCCAGCAGTTCCCCCTGGGCGGGGGAGTCGAATGAGCAGTTCTTC
-,-,TRBJ2-2,TRBV4-1,CASSRVGTGELFF,TGCGCCAGCAGCCGGGTGGGCACCGGGGAGCTGTTTTTT
-,-,TRBJ1-6,TRBV5-1,CASSLSGFNSPLHF,TGCGCCAGCAGCTTGTCTGGGTTCAATTCACCCCTCCACTTT
-,few,TRBJ1-2,TRBV4-1,CASSQDQGWQNYGYTF,TGCGCCAGCAGCCAAGATCAAGGATGGCAGAACTATGGCTACACCTTC
-,few,TRBJ1-5,TRBV3-1,CASSQDKAGQPQHF,TGTGCCAGCAGCCAAGATAAGGCCGGGCAGCCCCAGCATTTT
TRBD2,many,TRBJ2-1,TRBV9,CASSASGRIDNEQFF,TGTGCCAGCAGCGCGAGCGGGAGGATCGACAATGAGCAGTTCTTC
TRBD2,-,TRBJ2-7,TRBV15,CATSLSGLAGSYEQYF,TGTGCCACCAGCCTTTCGGGACTAGCGGGTTCCTACGAGCAGTACTTC
TRBD1,few,TRBJ2-7,TRBV4-1,CASSLRTGPYEQYF,TGCGCCAGCAGCCTACGGACAGGTCCCTACGAGCAGTACTTC
TRBD1,few,TRBJ2-1,TRBV5-1,CASSSGGGSSSYNEQFF,TGCGCCAGCAGCTCAGGGGGCGGTTCGTCATCCTACAATGAGCAGTTCTTC
-,-,TRBJ2-7,TRBV29-1,CSVEDRTLSYEQYF,TGCAGCGTTGAAGATCGGACACTGTCCTACGAGCAGTACTTC
-,few,TRBJ1-2,TRBV12-3/TRBV12-4,CASSPPSTRVRSYTF,TGTGCCAGCAGTCCCCCCTCTACAAGGGTCAGGTCCTACACCTTC
-,many,TRBJ2-1,TRBV7-9,CASSLAGEQFF,TGTGCCAGCAGCTTAGCCGGTGAGCAGTTCTTC
-,few,TRBJ2-7,TRBV5-1,CASRSRDSAYEQYF,TGCGCCAGCAGATCAAGAGACAGCGCCTACGAGCAGTACTTC
-,-,TRBJ2-7,TRBV4-3,CASSQEHRTALSYEQYF,TGCGCCAGCAGCCAAGAACACCGGACAGCCCTCTCCTACGAGCAGTACTTC
-,-,TRBJ2-7,TRBV7-9,CASSHVGGSYEQYF,TGTGCCAGCAGCCATGTCGGGGGCTCCTACGAGCAGTACTTC
-,-,TRBJ2-7,TRBV11-2,CASSLVVATPPYEQYF,TGTGCCAGCAGCTTAGTGGTGGCTACCCCTCCCTACGAGCAGTACTTC
TRBD1,many,TRBJ1-1,TRBV3-1,CASSWTGDTEAFF,TGTGCCAGCAGCTGGACAGGGGACACTGAAGCTTTCTTT
TRBD1,-,TRBJ2-3,TRBV7-9,CASSPHRTGPSTDTQYF,TGTGCCAGCAGCCCGCATCGGACAGGGCCAAGCACAGATACGCAGTATTTT
-,few,TRBJ1-1,TRBV27,CASRWAGAHTEAFF,TGTGCCAGCAGGTGGGCAGGGGCCCACACTGAAGCTTTCTTT
TRBD2,-,TRBJ2-3,TRBV5-6,CASSPEKRGTTDTQYF,TGTGCCAGCAGCCCCGAGAAGCGGGGAACCACAGATACGCAGTATTTT
TRBD2,-,TRBJ2-1,TRBV3-1,CASSQGFGRTYNEQFF,TGTGCCAGCAGCCAGGGCTTCGGGAGGACCTACAATGAGCAGTTCTTC
TRBD2,few,TRBJ2-1,TRBV4-2,CASSQDMRTSKEQFF,TGTGCCAGCAGCCAAGACATGAGGACTAGTAAAGAGCAGTTCTTC
TRBD2,-,TRBJ2-5,TRBV20-1,CSARRREGVQETKYF,TGCAGTGCTAGAAGACGGGAGGGTGTCCAAGAGACCAAGTACTTC
-,-,TRBJ2-7,TRBV9,CASSVEGGPYYEQYF,TGTGCCAGCAGCGTAGAGGGGGGCCCCTATTACGAGCAGTACTTC
TRBD2,-,TRBJ2-5,TRBV25-1,CASSEREGRETQYF,TGTGCCAGCAGTGAGCGGGAGGGCCGGGAGACCCAGTACTTC
-,-,TRBJ2-1,TRBV19,CASSADRSSGNEQFF,TGTGCCAGTAGTGCCGACAGGTCATCGGGGAATGAGCAGTTCTTC
TRBD2,-,TRBJ2-1,TRBV4-2,CASSQETSGLAHEQFF,TGTGCCAGCAGCCAAGAGACTAGCGGACTGGCGCATGAGCAGTTCTTC
TRBD2,few,TRBJ2-7,TRBV13,CASSLEREASYEQYF,TGTGCCAGCAGCTTAGAACGGGAGGCCTCCTACGAGCAGTACTTC
-,-,TRBJ1-2,TRBV12-3/TRBV12-4,CASSQIPGSNYGYTF,TGTGCCAGCAGCCAGATACCAGGGTCCAACTATGGCTACACCTTC
TRBD1,-,TRBJ1-1,TRBV11-2,CASSTPGTGIPEAFF,TGTGCCAGCAGCACCCCCGGGACAGGGATACCTGAAGCTTTCTTT
-,few,TRBJ2-6,TRBV29-1,CSVEDLKGANVLTF,TGCAGCGTTGAAGATTTGAAGGGGGCCAACGTCCTGACTTTC